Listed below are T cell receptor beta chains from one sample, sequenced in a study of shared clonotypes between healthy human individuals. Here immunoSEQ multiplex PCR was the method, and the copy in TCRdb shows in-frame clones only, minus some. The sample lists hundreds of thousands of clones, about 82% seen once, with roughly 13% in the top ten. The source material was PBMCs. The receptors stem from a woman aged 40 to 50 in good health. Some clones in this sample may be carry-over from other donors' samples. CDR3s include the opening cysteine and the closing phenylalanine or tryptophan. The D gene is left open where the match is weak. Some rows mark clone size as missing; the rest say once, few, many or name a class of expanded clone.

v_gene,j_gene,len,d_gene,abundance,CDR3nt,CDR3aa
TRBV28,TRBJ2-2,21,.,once,TGTGCCAGCAGTTTATGTTTGGGGCGGGATCAAGATTCGAAGAACACCGGGGAGCTGTTTTTT,CASSLCLGRDQDSKNTGELFF
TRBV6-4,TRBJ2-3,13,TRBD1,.,TGTGCCAGCAGTGAACAGGGGGAAGATACGCAGTATTTT,CASSEQGEDTQYF
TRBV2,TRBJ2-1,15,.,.,TGTGCCAGCAGTGATAAGACAGATGCCTACAATGAGCAGTTCTTC,CASSDKTDAYNEQFF
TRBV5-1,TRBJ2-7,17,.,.,TGCGCCAGCAGCCAAGGGGGGTCCATCCACCGCTCCTACGAGCAGTACTTC,CASSQGGSIHRSYEQYF
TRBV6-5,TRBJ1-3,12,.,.,TGTGCCAGTTGGAGCTCTGGAAACACCATATATTTT,CASWSSGNTIYF
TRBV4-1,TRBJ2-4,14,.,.,TGCGCCAGCGGCCAAGCGGGAGCCAAAAACATTCAGTACTTC,CASGQAGAKNIQYF
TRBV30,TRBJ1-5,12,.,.,TGTGCCTGGAGCGCTAGGGCTCAGCCCCAGCATTTT,CAWSARAQPQHF
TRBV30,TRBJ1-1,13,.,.,TGTGCCTGGTCGCCAACCGGGAACACTGAAGCTTTCTTT,CAWSPTGNTEAFF
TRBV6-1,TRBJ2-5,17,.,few,TGTGCCAGCAGTGAAGCAAGTCATCGGCCCGACGGGGGGACCCAGTACTTC,CASSEASHRPDGGTQYF
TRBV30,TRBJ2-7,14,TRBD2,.,TGTGCCTGGAGAACTAGCGGGAGTCACTACGAGCAGTACTTC,CAWRTSGSHYEQYF
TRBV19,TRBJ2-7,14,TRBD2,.,TGTGCCAGTAGTATTAGCGGGAGGTCCTACGAGCAGTACTTC,CASSISGRSYEQYF
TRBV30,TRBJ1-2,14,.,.,TGTGCCGCAATTCTACAGGGTCGTGTCTATGGCTACACCTTC,CAAILQGRVYGYTF
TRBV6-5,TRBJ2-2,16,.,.,TGTGCCAGCAGTTACGTGCGGGATGCGAACACCGGGGAGCTGTTTTTT,CASSYVRDANTGELFF
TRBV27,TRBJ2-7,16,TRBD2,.,TGTGCCAGCCGCGCGGGGGGGGCGCGAGGTAGCTACGAGCAGTACTTC,CASRAGGARGSYEQYF
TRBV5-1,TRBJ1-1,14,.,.,TGCGCCAGCAGCCGAGACAATCGCGGCGCTGAAGCTTTCTTT,CASSRDNRGAEAFF
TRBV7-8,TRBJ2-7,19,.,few,TGTGCCAGCAGCTTAGAGGGCAGATATTTTCAACTTGGACCCTACGAGCAGTACTTC,CASSLEGRYFQLGPYEQYF